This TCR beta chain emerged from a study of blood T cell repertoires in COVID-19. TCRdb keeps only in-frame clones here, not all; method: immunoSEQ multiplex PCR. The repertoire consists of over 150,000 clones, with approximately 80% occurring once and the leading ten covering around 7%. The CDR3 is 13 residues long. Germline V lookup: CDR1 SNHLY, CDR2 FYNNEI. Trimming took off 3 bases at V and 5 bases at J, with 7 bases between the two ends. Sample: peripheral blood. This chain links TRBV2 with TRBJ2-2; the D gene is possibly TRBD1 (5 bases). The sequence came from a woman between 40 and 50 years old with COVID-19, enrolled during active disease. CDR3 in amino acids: CASSDRGTGELFF. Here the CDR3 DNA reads TGTGCCAGCAGTGATAGGGGTACCGGGGAGCTGTTTTTT.